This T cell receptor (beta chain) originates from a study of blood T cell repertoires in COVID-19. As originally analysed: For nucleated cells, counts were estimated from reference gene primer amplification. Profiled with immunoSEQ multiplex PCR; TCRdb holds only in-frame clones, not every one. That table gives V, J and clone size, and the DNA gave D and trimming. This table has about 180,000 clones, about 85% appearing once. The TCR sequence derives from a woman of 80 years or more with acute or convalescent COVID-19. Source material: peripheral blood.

CDR3 nucleotides: TGTGCCAGCAGTTCTGACAGGGGGATATTTTATCAGCCCCAGCATTTT. Amino acid sequence: CASSSDRGIFYQPQHF. This rearrangement joins TRBV28 to TRBJ1-5; 9 bases agree with TRBD1. With 4 bases clipped from V and 5 bases from J, the junction kept 9 bases outside the gene matches. The CDR3 runs to 16 residues. Looked up from germline, CDR1 is MDHEN and CDR2 is SYDVKM.